The entry below describes one T cell receptor beta chain. The ends were cut back, 8 bases at V and 4 bases at J, with 14 bases in the middle. The CDR3 length is 13 residues. Germline V gene lookup returns CDR1 SGHAT and CDR2 FQNNGV. Clinical history as reported by participants underpinned cohort assignment. Cohort 3 donors counted as recovered after two negative PCRs, clearance, or resolved symptoms. Per the original methods: Reference gene primer amplification yielded estimated nucleated cell counts. Here immunoSEQ multiplex PCR was the method, and the copy in TCRdb shows in-frame clones only, minus some. V and J calls and clone size are given by that table; D and trimming were obtained from the DNA. The data show more than 150,000 clones, with roughly 80% seen just once and approximately 10% held by the top ten. This sample was taken from a study of blood T cell repertoires in COVID-19. Study-level information: Some COVID-19 samples were acute and others convalescent; all came from the United States, Italy and Spain.

Sequences were obtained from PBMCs or T cells enriched from blood (not recorded which). The chain has TRBV11-2 and TRBJ1-2; D is perhaps TRBD1 (5 bases). The receptor's source is a man between 50 and 59 years old who had recovered from COVID-19. CDR3 bases: TGTGCCAGCGAACCCGGGGGAGGCTATGGCTACACCTTC. Translating gives CASEPGGGYGYTF.